Listed here are 23 T cell receptor beta chains from one sample, sequenced in a study of identical twins. TCRdb passed the 5' RACE reads through MiXCR, listing each CDR3 protein once. This table holds 650,000 to 750,000 distinct CDR3 sequences, 21% found once. These data were also reused for a study on T cells expressing NK-cell markers.

The source material was PBMCs. These TCRs come from a young woman in good health.

This clonotype has a handful of counts. The chain couples TRBV5-1 to TRBJ2-7; maybe TRBD2 (6 bases). V was cut by 4 bases and J by 6 bases, with 11 bases left in between. Germline lookup yields CDR1 SGHRS and CDR2 YFSETQ. The CDR3 has 12 amino acids. The CDR3 DNA follows: TGCGCCAGCAGCACCCAGGGAGGCGAGCAGTACTTC. Translating it yields CASSTQGGEQYF.

This clonotype was counted a few times. The chain is built from TRBV7-9 and TRBJ2-7; the D gene is possibly TRBD1 (5 bases). The CDR3 has 12 residues. Trimming cost V 3 bases and J 6 bases, with 9 bases left between them. Germline assignment: CDR1 SEHNR and CDR2 FQNEAQ (reference sequence). The CDR3 DNA follows: TGTGCCAGCAGCTTCCAGGGTCCCGAGCAGTACTTC. It codes for CASSFQGPEQYF.

V gene TRBV6-2 or TRBV6-3 combines with J gene TRBJ2-2; no definite D call. The germline V gene has CDR1 MNHEY and CDR2 SVGEGT. This CDR3 is 15 amino acids long. The ends were cut back, 0 bases at V and 6 bases at J, with 11 bases in the middle. The DNA for the CDR3 is TGTGCCAGCAGTTACTCTGCAGGACGGGCCGGGGAGCTGTTTTTT. It specifies CASSYSAGRAGELFF.

The chain carries TRBV5-1 and TRBJ2-5; tentatively, D is TRBD1 (6 bases). The CDR3 totals 13 residues. V was pared by 4 bases and J by 2 bases, with 9 bases between. The germline gives CDR1 SGHRS, CDR2 YFSETQ. The DNA for the CDR3 is TGCGCCAGCAGCCGACAGGAACAAGAGACCCAGTACTTC. It encodes CASSRQEQETQYF.

The chain carries TRBV7-6 and TRBJ2-1; D is possibly TRBD2 (6 bases). V gave up 1 base and J gave up 7 bases, with 23 bases separating them. Germline-derived CDR1 and CDR2 are SGHVS and FNYEAQ. This CDR3 is 18 amino acids long. The CDR3 spells CASSLGRDGPGVSNEQFF. The CDR3 DNA is TGTGCCAGCAGCTTAGGACGCGATGGTCCGGGAGTATCGAATGAGCAGTTCTTC.

CDR3 sequence: CASSHHMGSNTGELFF. The CDR3 DNA is TGCGCCAGCAGCCACCACATGGGTTCGAACACCGGGGAGCTGTTTTTT. The gene calls are TRBV4-3 and TRBJ2-2; D is unclear. CDR1 LGHNA and CDR2 YSLEER come from the germline V gene. This CDR3 is built from 16 residues. The germline V and J ends were trimmed by 3 bases and 0 bases, with 11 bases remaining between them.

The V gene is TRBV6-2 or TRBV6-3, the J gene TRBJ2-1; possibly TRBD1 or TRBD2 for D (7 bases each). V gave up 8 bases and J gave up 11 bases, with 22 bases separating them. CDR1 is MNHEY and CDR2 is SVGEGT in the germline V gene. The CDR3 covers 14 residues. Here the CDR3 DNA reads TGTGCCAGCCGTCCCCAGGGGGGGTTCACTAAGCAGTTCTTC. Translated, it gives CASRPQGGFTKQFF.

This clonotype was counted between two and nine times. V usage is TRBV20-1 and J usage is TRBJ2-5, with D unresolved. Deletions cut 5 bases from V and 3 bases from J, with 10 bases between. The CDR3 extends over 12 amino acids. CDR1 DFQATT and CDR2 SNEGSKA come from the germline V gene (reference sequence). CDR3 protein: CSAADREETQYF. In DNA form, the CDR3 reads TGCAGTGCTGCCGACCGAGAAGAGACCCAGTACTTC.

This chain links TRBV2 with TRBJ2-5, with TRBD1 matching 11 bases. In germline, CDR1 is SNHLY, CDR2 FYNNEI. Trimming at V came to 5 bases and at J to 5 bases, leaving 7 bases not matched to a gene. CDR3 size: 15 residues. The CDR3 nucleotides read TGTGCCAGCAGTCGCTCCGGGACAGGGGGGGAGACCCAGTACTTC. Amino acid sequence: CASSRSGTGGETQYF.

J is TRBJ2-3 and V is TRBV29-1; TRBD2 agrees at 7 bases. From germline, CDR1 is SQVTM and CDR2 ANQGSEA. V gave up 6 bases and J gave up 13 bases; unmatched junction bases: 10. The CDR3 runs to 11 residues. CDR3: CSVPLGGGEYF. The CDR3 DNA is TGCAGCGTCCCTCTAGGCGGGGGAGAGTATTTT.

This clonotype was seen a single time. Sequence at one end of the junction differs from germline and may be a read error. J is TRBJ2-1 and V is TRBV18, with D unresolved. The CDR3 consists of 10 residues. Germline CDR1 reads KGHSH; CDR2 reads LQKENI. The CDR3: CASSGEPMVF. CDR3 nucleotides: TGTGCCAGCTCAGGCGAACCGATGGTCTTC.

This clonotype was found a few times. This chain links TRBV10-3 with TRBJ1-1, with a possible D match to TRBD1 (5 bases). The CDR3 totals 13 residues. Trimming stripped 4 bases from V and 5 bases from J, with 11 bases between. Germline V lookup: CDR1 ENHRY, CDR2 SYGVKD. CDR3 protein: CAISGSGGTEAFF. Written as DNA, the CDR3 is TGTGCCATCAGTGGCTCGGGGGGGACTGAAGCTTTCTTT.

The V and J genes are TRBV12-3 or TRBV12-4 and TRBJ2-6; no definite D call. Trimming left V 6 bases short and J 1 base short, with 10 bases between. CDR3 length: 15 amino acids. The CDR3 DNA is TGTGCCAGCAGGGGAATGGGGTCTGGGGCCAACGTCCTGACTTTC. Protein product: CASRGMGSGANVLTF.

The chain carries TRBV24-1 and TRBJ2-1, with 11 bases matching TRBD1. The junction had 3 bases not matched to a gene; V was cut back by 2 bases and J by 7 bases. Per germline, CDR1 KGHDR and CDR2 SFDVKD. This CDR3 is 15 amino acids long. The CDR3 protein is CATSDSGTGGNEQFF. The CDR3 nucleotides are TGTGCCACCAGTGATTCCGGGACAGGGGGTAATGAGCAGTTCTTC.

In this sample, this clonotype turned up a few times. The V gene is TRBV25-1, the J gene TRBJ1-1; D is possibly TRBD1 (5 bases). The CDR3 length is 16 residues. Trimming removed 1 base from V and 0 bases from J, with 12 bases in between. The germline CDR1 and CDR2 sequences are MGHDK and SYGVNS. In DNA form, the CDR3 reads TGTGCCAGCAGTGAATCGGGGGTGGGTATGAACACTGAAGCTTTCTTT. Its translation: CASSESGVGMNTEAFF.

This clonotype was recorded a few times. The chain is built from TRBV12-3 or TRBV12-4 and TRBJ1-1; the D is unclear. The CDR3 loop spans 12 amino acids. Trimming removed 4 bases at V and 5 bases at J, with 8 bases between. As DNA, the CDR3 is TGTGCCAGCAGTTATTACATGACTGAAGCTTTCTTT. Encoded protein: CASSYYMTEAFF.

The table lists this clonotype with many counts. The rearrangement uses TRBV28 and TRBJ1-5; TRBD1 agrees at 8 bases. The junction had 6 bases not matched to a gene; V was cut back by 3 bases and J by 2 bases. The CDR3 has 16 amino acids. Germline V gene lookup returns CDR1 MDHEN and CDR2 SYDVKM. For the CDR3, the DNA is TGTGCCAGCAGTTTGGCAGGGGGCTCTGGCAATCAGCCCCAGCATTTT. It codes for CASSLAGGSGNQPQHF.

This clonotype was observed a handful of times. The rearrangement uses TRBV7-2 and TRBJ2-1, with 7 bases aligning to TRBD2. CDR1 and CDR2 from the germline V gene are SGHTA and FQGNSA. V was pared by 1 base and J by 8 bases, with 11 bases of the junction left unmatched. This CDR3 is 16 amino acids long. CDR3 sequence reads: CASSLGGRADVDEQFF. The DNA for the CDR3 is TGTGCCAGCAGCTTAGGTGGGAGGGCCGACGTGGATGAGCAGTTCTTC.

This clonotype has a handful of counts. The V and J genes are TRBV9 and TRBJ2-1; TRBD2 matches 8 bases. This CDR3 spans 18 amino acids. Germline V gene sequence: CDR1 SGDLS, CDR2 YYNGEE. Trimming removed 3 bases from V and 6 bases from J; junction bases left unmatched: 17. CDR3 coding DNA: TGTGCCAGCAGCGGTCCTCTAAGGGGCGGGAGGTCTGCCAATGAGCAGTTCTTC. Its protein product is CASSGPLRGGRSANEQFF.

This clonotype was counted between two and nine times. The chain joins TRBV7-2 to TRBJ1-1; 7 positions match TRBD1. V lost 5 bases, J lost 5 bases, and 11 bases stayed unmatched. This CDR3 has 15 residues. Germline-derived CDR1 and CDR2 are SGHTA and FQGNSA. CDR3 nucleotide sequence: TGTGCCAGCAGCCTTAACAGGGGTACGGGGACTGAAGCTTTCTTT. This gives the protein CASSLNRGTGTEAFF.

The chain is built from TRBV29-1 and TRBJ2-1, with D uncertain. Trimming shortened V by 7 bases and J by 8 bases, and 9 bases separated the two germline ends. Germline assignment: CDR1 SQVTM and CDR2 ANQGSEA. CDR3 length: 10 amino acids. The CDR3 here is CSAHFDEQFF. The DNA of the CDR3 is TGCAGCGCTCATTTCGATGAGCAGTTCTTC.

CDR3 sequence reads: CASSVGDGKNIQYF. In DNA, the CDR3 is TGTGCCAGCAGCGTAGGGGACGGCAAAAACATTCAGTACTTC. The V and J genes are TRBV9 and TRBJ2-4; possibly TRBD1 or TRBD2 for D (5 bases each). CDR3 length: 14 residues. CDR1 and CDR2 from the germline V gene are SGDLS and YYNGEE. The ends were cut back, 0 bases at V and 3 bases at J, with 7 bases in the middle.

The rearrangement uses TRBV5-1 and TRBJ1-1; possibly TRBD1 for D (5 bases). Germline lookup yields CDR1 SGHRS and CDR2 YFSETQ. CDR3 size: 14 residues. Trimming removed 3 bases from V and 1 base from J, with 10 bases in between. The CDR3 loop reads CASSSQGKNTEAFF. CDR3 nucleotide sequence: TGCGCCAGCAGCTCCCAGGGAAAGAACACTGAAGCTTTCTTT.